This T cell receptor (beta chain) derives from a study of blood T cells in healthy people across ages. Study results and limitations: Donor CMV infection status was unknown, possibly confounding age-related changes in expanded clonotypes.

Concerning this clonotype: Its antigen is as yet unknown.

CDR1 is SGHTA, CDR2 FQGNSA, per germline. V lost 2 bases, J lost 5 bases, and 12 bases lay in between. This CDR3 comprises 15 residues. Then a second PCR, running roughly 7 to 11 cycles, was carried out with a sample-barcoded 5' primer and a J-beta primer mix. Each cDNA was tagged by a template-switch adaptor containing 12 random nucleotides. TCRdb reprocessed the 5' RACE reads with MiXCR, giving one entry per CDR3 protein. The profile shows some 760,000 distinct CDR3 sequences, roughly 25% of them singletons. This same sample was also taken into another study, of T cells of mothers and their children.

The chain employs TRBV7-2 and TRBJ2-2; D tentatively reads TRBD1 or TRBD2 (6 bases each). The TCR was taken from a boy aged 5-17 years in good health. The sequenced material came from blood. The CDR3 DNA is TGTGCCAGCAGCTTAAGGGGGGCGCGGACCGGGGAGCTGTTTTTT. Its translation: CASSLRGARTGELFF. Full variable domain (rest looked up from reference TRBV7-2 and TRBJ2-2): GAGVSQSPSNKVTEKGKDVELRCDPISGHTALYWYRQSLGQGLEFLIYFQGNSAPDKSGLPSDRFSAERTGGSVSTLTIQRTQQEDSAVYLCASSLRGARTGELFFGEGSRLTVL.